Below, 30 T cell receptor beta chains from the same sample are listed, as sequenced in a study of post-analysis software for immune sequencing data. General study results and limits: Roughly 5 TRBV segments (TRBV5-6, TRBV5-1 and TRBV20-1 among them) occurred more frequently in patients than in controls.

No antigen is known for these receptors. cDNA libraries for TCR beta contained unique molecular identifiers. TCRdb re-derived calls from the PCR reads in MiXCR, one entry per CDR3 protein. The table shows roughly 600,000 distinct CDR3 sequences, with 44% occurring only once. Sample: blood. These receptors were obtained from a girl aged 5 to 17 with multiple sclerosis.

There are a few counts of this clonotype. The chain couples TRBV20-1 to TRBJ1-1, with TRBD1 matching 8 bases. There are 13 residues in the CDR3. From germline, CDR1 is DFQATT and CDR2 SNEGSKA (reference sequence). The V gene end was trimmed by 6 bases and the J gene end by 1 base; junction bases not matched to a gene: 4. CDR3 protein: CSARQGSNTEAFF. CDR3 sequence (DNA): TGCAGTGCAAGACAGGGGTCGAACACTGAAGCTTTCTTT.

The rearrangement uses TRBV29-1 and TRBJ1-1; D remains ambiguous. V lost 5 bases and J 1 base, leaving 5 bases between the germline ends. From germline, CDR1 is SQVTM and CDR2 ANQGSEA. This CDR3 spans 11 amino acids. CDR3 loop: CSVSRNTEAFF. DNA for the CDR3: TGCAGCGTTAGCAGGAACACTGAAGCTTTCTTT.

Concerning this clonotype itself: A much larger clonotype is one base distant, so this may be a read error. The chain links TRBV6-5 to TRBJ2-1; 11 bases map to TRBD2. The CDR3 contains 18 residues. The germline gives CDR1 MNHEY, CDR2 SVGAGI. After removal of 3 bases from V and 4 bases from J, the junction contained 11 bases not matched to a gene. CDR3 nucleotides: TGTGCCAGCAGTTATGGCCCTCCTAGCGGGGGGATATACAATGAGCAGTTCTTC. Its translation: CASSYGPPSGGIYNEQFF.

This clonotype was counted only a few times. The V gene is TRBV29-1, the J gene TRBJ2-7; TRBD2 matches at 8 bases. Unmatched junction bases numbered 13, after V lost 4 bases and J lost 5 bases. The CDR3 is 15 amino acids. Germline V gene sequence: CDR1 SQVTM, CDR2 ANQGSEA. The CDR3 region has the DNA TGCAGCGTTGGAGGTAACGCGGGAGGTGTCAACGAGCAGTACTTC. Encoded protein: CSVGGNAGGVNEQYF.

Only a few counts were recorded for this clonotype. The CDR3 coding sequence is TGTGCCAGCAGCCAGGGGACCCACGATCTTACTAACTATGGCTACACCTTC. Encoded protein: CASSQGTHDLTNYGYTF. The chain carries TRBV3-1 and TRBJ1-2, with TRBD1 as a possible D gene (5 bases). V lost 3 bases and J lost 0, with 17 bases in between. The germline V gene has CDR1 LGHDT and CDR2 YNNKEL (reference sequence). The CDR3 runs to 17 residues.

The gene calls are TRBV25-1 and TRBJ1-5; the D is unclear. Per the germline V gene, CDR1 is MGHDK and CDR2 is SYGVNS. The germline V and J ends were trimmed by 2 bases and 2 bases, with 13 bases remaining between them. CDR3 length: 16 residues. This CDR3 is CASSEVGRGGNQPQHF. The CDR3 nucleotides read TGTGCCAGCAGTGAAGTCGGACGAGGAGGCAATCAGCCCCAGCATTTT.

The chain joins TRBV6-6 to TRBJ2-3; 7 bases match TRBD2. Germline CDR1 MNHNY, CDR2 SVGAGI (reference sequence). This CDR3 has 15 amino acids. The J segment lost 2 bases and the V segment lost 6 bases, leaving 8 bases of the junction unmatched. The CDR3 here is CASSPLAVITDTQYF. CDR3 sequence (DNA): TGTGCCAGCAGCCCCCTAGCGGTGATCACAGATACGCAGTATTTT.

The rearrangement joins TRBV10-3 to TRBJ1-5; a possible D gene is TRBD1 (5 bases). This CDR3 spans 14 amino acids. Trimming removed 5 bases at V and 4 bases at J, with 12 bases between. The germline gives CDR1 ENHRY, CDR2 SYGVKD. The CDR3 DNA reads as TGTGCCATCAGTAGGGACGGGAAAAATCAGCCCCAGCATTTT. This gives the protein CAISRDGKNQPQHF.

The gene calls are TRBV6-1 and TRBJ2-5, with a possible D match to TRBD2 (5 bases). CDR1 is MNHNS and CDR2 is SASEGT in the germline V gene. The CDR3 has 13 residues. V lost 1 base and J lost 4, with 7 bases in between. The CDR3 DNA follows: TGTGCCAGCAGTGAAGGAGGGATAGAGACCCAGTACTTC. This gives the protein CASSEGGIETQYF.

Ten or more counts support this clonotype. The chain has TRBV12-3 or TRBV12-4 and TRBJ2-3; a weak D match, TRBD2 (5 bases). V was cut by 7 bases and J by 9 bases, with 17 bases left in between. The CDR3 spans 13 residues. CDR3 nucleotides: TGTGCCAGCAATTCCTGGGAGAGGGCCACGCAGTATTTT. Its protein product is CASNSWERATQYF.

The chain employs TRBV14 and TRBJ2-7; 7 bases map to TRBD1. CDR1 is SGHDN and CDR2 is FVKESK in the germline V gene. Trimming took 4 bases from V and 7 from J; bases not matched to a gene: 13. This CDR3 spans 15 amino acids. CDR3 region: CASSRQGYAYNEQYF. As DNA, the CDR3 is TGTGCCAGCAGCCGACAGGGCTACGCCTACAATGAGCAGTACTTC.

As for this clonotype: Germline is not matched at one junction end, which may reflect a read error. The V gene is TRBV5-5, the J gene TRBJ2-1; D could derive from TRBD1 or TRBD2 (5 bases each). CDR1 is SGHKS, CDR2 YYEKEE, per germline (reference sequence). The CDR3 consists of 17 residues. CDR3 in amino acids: CASSPGGGSFSCNEQFF. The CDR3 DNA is TGTGCCAGCAGCCCGGGTGGGGGAAGCTTCTCCTGCAATGAGCAGTTCTTC.

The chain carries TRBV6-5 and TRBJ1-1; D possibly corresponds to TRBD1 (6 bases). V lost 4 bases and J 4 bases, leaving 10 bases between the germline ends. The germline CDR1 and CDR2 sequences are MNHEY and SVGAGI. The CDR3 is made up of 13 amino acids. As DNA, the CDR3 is TGTGCCAGCAGTTCGGGGGGGCTCACTGAAGCTTTCTTT. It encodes CASSSGGLTEAFF.

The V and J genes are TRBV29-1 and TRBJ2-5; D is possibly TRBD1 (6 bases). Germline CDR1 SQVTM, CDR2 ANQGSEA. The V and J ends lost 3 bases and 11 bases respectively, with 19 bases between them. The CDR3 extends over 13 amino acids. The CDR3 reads CSVDARGDNEQYF. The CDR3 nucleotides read TGCAGCGTTGATGCCAGGGGTGACAATGAGCAGTACTTC.

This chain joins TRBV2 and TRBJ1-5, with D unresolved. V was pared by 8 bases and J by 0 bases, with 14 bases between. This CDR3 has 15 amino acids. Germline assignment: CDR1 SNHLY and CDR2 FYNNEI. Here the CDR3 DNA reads TGTGCCAGCGACTGGATGACAAATAGCAATCAGCCCCAGCATTTT. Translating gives CASDWMTNSNQPQHF.

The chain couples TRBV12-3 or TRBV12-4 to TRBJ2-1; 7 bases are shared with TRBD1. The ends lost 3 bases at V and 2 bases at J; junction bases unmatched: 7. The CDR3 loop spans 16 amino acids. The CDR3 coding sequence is TGTGCCAGCAGTTTCTCGGGACAGACGCCCTACAATGAGCAGTTCTTC. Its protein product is CASSFSGQTPYNEQFF.

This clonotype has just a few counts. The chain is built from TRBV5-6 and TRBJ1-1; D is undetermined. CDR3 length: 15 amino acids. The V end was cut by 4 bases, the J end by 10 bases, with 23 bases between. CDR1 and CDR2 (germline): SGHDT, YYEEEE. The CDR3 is CASSGPMGVGLAAFF. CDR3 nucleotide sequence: TGTGCCAGCAGCGGTCCGATGGGAGTTGGCCTCGCAGCTTTCTTT.

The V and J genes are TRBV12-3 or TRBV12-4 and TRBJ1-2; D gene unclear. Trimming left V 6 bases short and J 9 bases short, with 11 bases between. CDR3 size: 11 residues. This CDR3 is CASSLTHSYTF. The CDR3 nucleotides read TGTGCCAGCAGCTTAACCCATAGCTACACCTTC.

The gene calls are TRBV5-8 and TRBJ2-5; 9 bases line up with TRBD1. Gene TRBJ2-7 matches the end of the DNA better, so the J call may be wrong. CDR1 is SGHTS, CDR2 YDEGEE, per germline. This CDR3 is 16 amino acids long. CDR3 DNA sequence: TGTGCCAGCAGCTCCCCACCCGGGACAGGGAGATACGAGCAGTACTTC. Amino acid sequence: CASSSPPGTGRYEQYF.

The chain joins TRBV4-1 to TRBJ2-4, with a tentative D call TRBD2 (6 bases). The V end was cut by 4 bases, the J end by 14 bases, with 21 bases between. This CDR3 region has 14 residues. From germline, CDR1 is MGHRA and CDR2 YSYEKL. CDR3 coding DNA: TGCGCCAGCAGCCGACTCCTTTTAATAGCGGCCAAGTACTTC. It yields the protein CASSRLLLIAAKYF.

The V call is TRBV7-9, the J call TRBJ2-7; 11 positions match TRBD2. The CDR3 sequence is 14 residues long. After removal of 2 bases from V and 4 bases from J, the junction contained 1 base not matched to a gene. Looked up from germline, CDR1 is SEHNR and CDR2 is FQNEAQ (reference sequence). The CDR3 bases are TGTGCCAGCAGCTTACCTAGCGGGAGGTACGAGCAGTACTTC. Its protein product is CASSLPSGRYEQYF.

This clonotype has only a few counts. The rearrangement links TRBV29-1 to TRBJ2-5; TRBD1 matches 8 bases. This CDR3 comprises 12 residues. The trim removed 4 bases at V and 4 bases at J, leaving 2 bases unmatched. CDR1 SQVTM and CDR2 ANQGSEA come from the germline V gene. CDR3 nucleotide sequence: TGCAGCGTTGGACAGGGGACAGAGACCCAGTACTTC. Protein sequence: CSVGQGTETQYF.

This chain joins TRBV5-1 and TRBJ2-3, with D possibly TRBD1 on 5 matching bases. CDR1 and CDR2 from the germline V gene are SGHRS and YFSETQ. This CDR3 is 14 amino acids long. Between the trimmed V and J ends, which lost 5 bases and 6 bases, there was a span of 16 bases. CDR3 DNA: TGCGCCAGCAGATCGTCTGGGGCGTGGGATACGCAGTATTTT. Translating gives CASRSSGAWDTQYF.

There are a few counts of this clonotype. The CDR3 region is CASSQDNRAPHTF. DNA of the CDR3: TGCGCCAGCAGCCAAGATAACCGGGCACCCCACACCTTC. The chain employs TRBV4-1 and TRBJ1-2; D call uncertain. Germline CDR1 MGHRA, CDR2 YSYEKL. This CDR3 spans 13 amino acids. V was shortened by 0 bases and J by 12 bases, with 14 bases between the two germline ends.

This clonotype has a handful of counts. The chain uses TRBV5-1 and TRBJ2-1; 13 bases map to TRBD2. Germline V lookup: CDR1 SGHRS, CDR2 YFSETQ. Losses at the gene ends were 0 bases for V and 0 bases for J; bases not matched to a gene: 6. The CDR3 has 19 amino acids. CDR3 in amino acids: CASSLARLAGGSSYNEQFF. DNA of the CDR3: TGCGCCAGCAGCTTGGCCCGACTAGCGGGAGGCAGCTCCTACAATGAGCAGTTCTTC.

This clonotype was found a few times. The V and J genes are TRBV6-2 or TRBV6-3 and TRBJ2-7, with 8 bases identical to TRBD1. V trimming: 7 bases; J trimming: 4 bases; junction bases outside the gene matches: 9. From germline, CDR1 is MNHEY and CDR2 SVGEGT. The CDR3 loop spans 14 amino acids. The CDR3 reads CASNPRQGRYEQYF. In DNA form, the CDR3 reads TGTGCCAGCAACCCTCGACAGGGGAGATACGAGCAGTACTTC.

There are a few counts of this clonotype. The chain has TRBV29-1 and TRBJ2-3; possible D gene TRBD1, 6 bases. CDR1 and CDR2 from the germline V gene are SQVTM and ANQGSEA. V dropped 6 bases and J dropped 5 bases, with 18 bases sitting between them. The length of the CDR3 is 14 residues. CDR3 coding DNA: TGCAGCGTCTACCAACGGGACACGGGAGATACGCAGTATTTT. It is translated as CSVYQRDTGDTQYF.

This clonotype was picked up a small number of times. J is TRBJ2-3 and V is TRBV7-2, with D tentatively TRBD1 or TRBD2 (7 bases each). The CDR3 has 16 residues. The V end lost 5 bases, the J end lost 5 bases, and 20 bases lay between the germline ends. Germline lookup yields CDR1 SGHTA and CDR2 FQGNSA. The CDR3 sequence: CASSKGRGPQGDTQYF. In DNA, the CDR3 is TGTGCCAGCAGCAAGGGGAGGGGGCCACAGGGAGATACGCAGTATTTT.

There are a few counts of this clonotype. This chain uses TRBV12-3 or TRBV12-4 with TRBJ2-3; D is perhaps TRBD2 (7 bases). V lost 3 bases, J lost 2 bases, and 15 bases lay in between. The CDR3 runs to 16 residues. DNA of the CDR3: TGTGCCAGCAGTTTTATAGGGGGGGCTTCCACAGATACGCAGTATTTT. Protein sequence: CASSFIGGASTDTQYF.

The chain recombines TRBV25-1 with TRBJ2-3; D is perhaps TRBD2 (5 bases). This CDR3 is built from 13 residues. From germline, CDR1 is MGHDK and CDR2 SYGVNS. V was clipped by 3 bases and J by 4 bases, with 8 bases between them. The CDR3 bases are TGTGCCAGCAGTGAGGGAGTGGCAGATACGCAGTATTTT. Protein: CASSEGVADTQYF.